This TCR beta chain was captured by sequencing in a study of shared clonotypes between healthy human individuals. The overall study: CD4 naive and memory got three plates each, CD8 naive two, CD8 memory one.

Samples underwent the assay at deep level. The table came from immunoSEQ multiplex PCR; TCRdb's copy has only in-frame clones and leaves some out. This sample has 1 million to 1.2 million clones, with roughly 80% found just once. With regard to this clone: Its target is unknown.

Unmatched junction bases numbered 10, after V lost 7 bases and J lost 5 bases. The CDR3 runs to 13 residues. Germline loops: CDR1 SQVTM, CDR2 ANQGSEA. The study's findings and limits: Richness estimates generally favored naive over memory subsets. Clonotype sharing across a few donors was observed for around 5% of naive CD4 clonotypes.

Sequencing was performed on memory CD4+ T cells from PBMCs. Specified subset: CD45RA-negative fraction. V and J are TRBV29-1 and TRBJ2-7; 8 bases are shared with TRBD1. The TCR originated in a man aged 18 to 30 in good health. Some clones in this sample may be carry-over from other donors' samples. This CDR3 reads CSAMTGETDEQYF. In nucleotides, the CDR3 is TGCAGCGCCATGACAGGGGAGACTGACGAGCAGTACTTC.